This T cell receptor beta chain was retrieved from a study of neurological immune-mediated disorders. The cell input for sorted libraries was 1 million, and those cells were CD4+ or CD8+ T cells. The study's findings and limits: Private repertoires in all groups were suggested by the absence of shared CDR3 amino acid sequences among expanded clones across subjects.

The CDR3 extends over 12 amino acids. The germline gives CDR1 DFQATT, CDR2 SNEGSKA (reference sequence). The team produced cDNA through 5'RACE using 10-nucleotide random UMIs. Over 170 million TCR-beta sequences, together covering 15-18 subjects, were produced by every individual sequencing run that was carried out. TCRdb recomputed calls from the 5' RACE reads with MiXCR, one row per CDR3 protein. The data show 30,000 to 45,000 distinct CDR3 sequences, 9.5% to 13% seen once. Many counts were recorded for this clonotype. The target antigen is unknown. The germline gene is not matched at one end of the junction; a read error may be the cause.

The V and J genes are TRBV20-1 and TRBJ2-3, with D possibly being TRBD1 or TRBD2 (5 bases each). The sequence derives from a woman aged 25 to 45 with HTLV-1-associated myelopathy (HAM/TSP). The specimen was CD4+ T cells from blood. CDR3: CSARGATDTQYF. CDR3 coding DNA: TGCAGTGCGAGAGGGGCCACAGATACGCAGTATTTT.